This T cell receptor beta chain was sequenced during a study of control samples from healthy donors and cancer patients. Sequencing used immunoSEQ multiplex PCR; TCRdb keeps in-frame clones, though not all of them. The sample carries about 190,000 clones, roughly nine tenths recorded once. Sequenced material: blood. The clonotype comes from a man aged 30 to 45 in good health.

CDR3 sequence (DNA): TGTGCCAGCTCAGCGCGGGACCCGAAGGATTCACCCCTCCACTTT. This translates into CASSARDPKDSPLHF. This chain connects TRBV18 to TRBJ1-6, with D maybe TRBD1 (5 bases). With 5 bases removed from V and 8 bases from J, the gap between germline ends came to 16 bases. This CDR3 is 15 amino acids long. Germline V lookup: CDR1 KGHSH, CDR2 LQKENI.